This TCR beta chain was sequenced during a study of STAT3 mutations in large granular lymphocyte leukemia. Here immunoSEQ multiplex PCR was the method, and the copy in TCRdb shows in-frame clones only, minus some. The sample records 37,000 or so clones, 88% being singletons. Findings and limits, study-wide: Every T-cell large granular lymphocyte leukemia patient had at least one immunodominant TCR beta clonotype. No sample exists from the first appearance of each clone.

The junction had 10 bases not matched to a gene; V was cut back by 6 bases and J by 7 bases. Germline V CDR1 and CDR2: MNHNY, SVGAGI (reference sequence). The CDR3 loop spans 14 amino acids. Details on this clone: Its antigen is unidentified.

The V call is TRBV6-6, the J call TRBJ2-7; TRBD2 agrees at 9 bases. The source material was PBMCs. The receptor was derived from a human donor with T large granular lymphocyte leukemia. Some clones in this sample may be carry-over from other donors' samples. CDR3 loop: CASRSAGGLEEQYF. CDR3 nucleotides: TGTGCCAGCAGGTCAGCGGGGGGTTTGGAGGAGCAGTACTTC.